This T cell receptor (beta chain) derives from a study of cytomegalovirus exposure and HLA in healthy donors. Study-wide findings and caveats: Earlier analysis found most TCR beta V segments productive about 90% or about 30% of the time. It was confirmed in vitro that three of the CMV-associated chains were specific for CMV antigens. TRBV6-2, TRBV6-3 and other indistinguishable V segments were excluded.

The CDR3 loop spans 17 amino acids. Trimming removed 5 bases from V and 4 bases from J; junction bases left unmatched: 13. Germline V CDR1 and CDR2: MNHEY, SMNVEV (reference sequence). About this clone itself: Its antigen remains unidentified.

Vbeta (60) and Jbeta (13) primers were used in the PCR. Measured with immunoSEQ multiplex PCR; TCRdb has only the in-frame clones, and not every one. The data contain about 94,000 clones, about four fifths of them singletons. The V gene is TRBV27, the J gene TRBJ1-2; TRBD1 matches 10 bases. Material: PBMCs. This TCR was sampled from a middle-aged woman in good health and CMV-seronegative. The CDR3 protein is CASSPTHDRGRGYGYTF. The DNA of the CDR3 is TGTGCCAGCAGTCCCACCCACGACAGGGGGCGCGGCTATGGCTACACCTTC.